This T cell receptor (beta chain) originates from a study of molecular identifiers for immune sequencing clone quantification. Looking at the study overall: Replicates partitioned RNA from approximately 20,000 or 100,000 naive CD8 cells into five parts, sequencing four.

TCRdb reprocessed the PCR reads with MiXCR, giving one entry per CDR3 protein. The sample gives fewer than 45,000 distinct CDR3 sequences, roughly 24% of which show up once; about 0.93% is in the top ten. Input for naive CD8 libraries was roughly 17,000 to 1,100,000 sorted cells; the RNA fraction used was 10%, 30% or 50%. CDR1 is ENHRY and CDR2 is SYGVKD in the germline V gene. The CDR3 extends over 13 amino acids. V lost 5 bases to trimming and J lost 2 bases, with 8 bases between them. This clonotype was observed many times. Its antigen is undetermined. Study conclusions and caveats: Clones that had above 20 RNA copies took up over 97% of effector molecules but under 1% in naive cells.

The receptor was isolated from a human donor in good health. Some libraries in this study had Jurkat cell RNA spiked in. The sequenced material came from naive CD8+ T cells from blood, with Jurkat cell RNA spiked in. Subset specified: FACS-sorted CD8+CD4-CCR7+CD45RA+ naive T cells. The rearrangement links TRBV10-3 to TRBJ2-3; D uncertain. CDR3 sequence reads: CAISQISTDTQYF. CDR3 nucleotide sequence: TGTGCCATCAGTCAAATTTCCACAGATACGCAGTATTTT.